This T cell receptor (beta chain) was found in a study of blood T cell repertoires in COVID-19 (TCRdb year 2020). Turning to the overall study: Samples from collaborators originated in the United States, Italy and Spain and spanned both the acute and convalescent phases of COVID-19. The prospective study material was composed of cDNA or gDNA derived from T cells, B-cell-depleted T cells, or PBMCs. The dataset comprised deeply sampled blood TCRbeta repertoires from subjects exposed to, actively infected with, or recovered from COVID-19. The repertoires were made available in a free public database intended to serve as a resource for research on the immune response to SARS-CoV-2. The samples were drawn from the first 160 participants of the ongoing ImmuneRACE study and from under 1,500 subjects provided by 6 global collaborators. The sample metadata nearly always contained a de-identified subject ID, COVID-19 status, age in years and sex. Where available, HLA class I and class II types were taken from metadata supplied by the sample provider and were not determined by assay-based typing.

Trimming accounts for 3 bases at V and 8 bases at J, while the number of junction bases matched to no gene is 7. The germline V gene supplies CDR1 SNHLY and CDR2 FYNNEI. There are 15 amino acids in the CDR3, from cysteine to phenylalanine inclusive. The entry retains the CDR3 DNA only, 45 bases that are in frame from base 1. What the work shows at the level of the full study, not this receptor alone: The amount of clinical and demographic metadata varied by source and participant and was provided uncurated.

The immunoSEQ Assay, a bias-controlled multiplex PCR, was used to amplify TCRbeta CDR3 regions from genomic DNA. Per the authors' processing: The number of nucleated cells in each sample was estimated from the amplification of reference gene primers within the assay. To quantify the absolute abundance of each unique TCRbeta CDR3 rearrangement, sequence reads were collapsed and filtered. For each sample, productive Simpson clonality was calculated by taking the square root of Simpson's diversity index across productive rearrangements. Held by TCRdb, this immuneACCESS table contains in-frame sequences only and omits some clones. Under half of the omission traces to an unresolved V gene where checked; the cause of the rest is unknown. The V and J calls and the clone size are those of that table, but D and trimming were determined from the DNA. This sample is represented by 250,000 to 350,000 clones; 89% of them were singletons. The biggest ten clones account for 0.94% of the sample.

For this clone: The specificity of this receptor is unknown. No much larger clone is present one base from it, and per-base qualities are unavailable.

Another Seattle source contributed samples from volunteer blood donors who had recovered from COVID-19. Each collaborating institution followed its own protocols to collect whole blood in K2EDTA tubes. Collaborator samples were shipped for TCRbeta analysis as frozen whole blood, isolated PBMCs, or DNA extracted from either sample type. Recombination linked TRBV2 to TRBJ2-3, and 11 junction bases match TRBD2. The specimen sequenced was peripheral blood. This TCR came from a woman aged 40 to 50 who had recovered from COVID-19. Here the CDR3 is given as CASSEVLAGVSTQYF. The bases are TGTGCCAGCAGTGAGGTACTAGCGGGAGTAAGTACGCAGTATTTT. The entire variable domain, with the stretches around the CDR3 drawn from the reference TRBV2 and TRBJ2-3 proteins, is EPEVTQTPSHQVTQMGQEVILRCVPISNHLYFYWYRQILGQKVEFLVSFYNNEISEKSEIFDDQFSVERPDGSNFTLKIRSTKLEDSAMYFCASSEVLAGVSTQYFGPGTRLTVL.